The entry below describes one T cell receptor beta chain. Per the authors' pipeline: Researchers report that nucleated cell counts were estimated from reference gene primer amplification. Generated by immunoSEQ multiplex PCR, the TCRdb table keeps only in-frame clones and is missing some. For V, J and clone size, that table is used; D and trimming come from the DNA. Of under 80,000 clones detected, around 86% appear once; the ten largest clones hold roughly 1%. These data are taken from a study of blood T cell repertoires in COVID-19. Study overall: Samples came from the United States, Italy and Spain, spanning acute and convalescent COVID-19. The cDNA or gDNA used as material had been derived from T cells, B-cell-depleted T cells, or PBMCs.

The sample was peripheral blood. This sequence originates from a man between 70 and 80 years old with acute or convalescent COVID-19.

The CDR3 spells CASRIRGGGTDTQYF. DNA for the CDR3: TGCGCCAGCAGGATTCGGGGGGGCGGCACAGATACGCAGTATTTT. The chain carries TRBV5-1 and TRBJ2-3; 8 nucleotides agree with TRBD2. Germline V gene data show CDR1 as SGHRS and CDR2 as YFSETQ. The CDR3 is 15 amino acids. J lost 1 base, V lost 5 bases, and 6 bases had no gene match.